This TCR beta chain was obtained from a study of T-cell reconstitution after alpha-beta-depleted transplantation in children. Preparation of the TCRbeta library involved a method that used unique molecular identifiers. TCRdb fed the PCR reads into MiXCR, producing one record per CDR3 protein. The sample shows some 200,000 distinct CDR3 sequences, about 14% of them seen only once. In this sample, this clonotype turned up many times. This CDR3 comprises 16 residues. Trimming took 0 bases from V and 0 from J, leaving 8 bases between them. Germline CDR1 SGHNT, CDR2 YENEEA. The rearrangement uses TRBV11-3 and TRBJ2-2; no firm D call. The sequence came from a human donor who donated a stem cell graft to a child with acute lymphoblastic leukemia. The material sequenced was PBMCs from the stem cell graft donor, taken from the stem cell graft. CDR3 sequence reads: CASSLDLVPNTGELFF. CDR3 bases: TGTGCCAGCAGCTTAGATCTTGTACCGAACACCGGGGAGCTGTTTTTT. Full variable domain (remainder filled in from reference TRBV11-3 and TRBJ2-2): EAGVVQSPRYKIIEKKQPVAFWCNPISGHNTLYWYLQNLGQGPELLIRYENEEAVDDSQLPKDRFSAERLKGVDSTLKIQPAELGDSAVYLCASSLDLVPNTGELFFGEGSRLTVL.